This TCR beta chain came from a study of shared clonotypes between healthy human individuals. This table comes from immunoSEQ multiplex PCR, and its TCRdb copy is limited to in-frame clones, with some not included. The sample has roughly 760,000 clones; under 80% are singletons. This clone was observed a handful of times. Sequenced material: memory CD4+ T cells sorted from blood. Regarding subset: CD45RA-negative fraction. The sequence was collected from a woman in her thirties in good health.

CDR3 amino acids: CASSFLGGGTRENEQYF. DNA of the CDR3: TGTGCCAGCAGCTTTTTAGGAGGAGGGACTAGAGAAAACGAGCAGTACTTC. The chain employs TRBV13 and TRBJ2-7, with TRBD2 matching 8 bases. Germline V gene sequence: CDR1 PRHDT, CDR2 FYEKMQ (reference sequence). V shed 3 bases and J 5 bases; nucleotides not matched to a gene: 15. This CDR3 comprises 17 residues.